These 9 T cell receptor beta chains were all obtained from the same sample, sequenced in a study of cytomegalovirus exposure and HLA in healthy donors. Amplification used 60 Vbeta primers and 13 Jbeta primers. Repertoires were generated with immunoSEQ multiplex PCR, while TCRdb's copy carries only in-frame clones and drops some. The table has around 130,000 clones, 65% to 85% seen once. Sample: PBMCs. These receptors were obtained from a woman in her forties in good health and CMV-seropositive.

CDR3 nucleotide sequence: TGTGCCAGCAGCGACCAGGGGACCTATGGCTACACCTTC. It yields the protein CASSDQGTYGYTF. V usage is TRBV9 and J usage is TRBJ1-2; tentatively, D is TRBD1 (6 bases). This CDR3 spans 13 amino acids. The germline gives CDR1 SGDLS, CDR2 YYNGEE. The V end was cut by 3 bases, the J end by 4 bases, with 10 bases between.

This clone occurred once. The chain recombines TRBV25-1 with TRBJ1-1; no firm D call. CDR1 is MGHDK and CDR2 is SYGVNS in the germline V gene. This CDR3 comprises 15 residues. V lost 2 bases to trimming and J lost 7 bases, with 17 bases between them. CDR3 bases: TGTGCCAGCAGTGAAAGGCGCGGAGGGCTTATTGAAGCTTTCTTT. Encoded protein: CASSERRGGLIEAFF.

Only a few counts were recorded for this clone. In DNA, the CDR3 is TGTGCCAGCAGTGATGACCGATTAGCGTATACAGATACGCAGTATTTT. It is translated as CASSDDRLAYTDTQYF. This chain links TRBV25-1 with TRBJ2-3; perhaps TRBD2 as D (5 bases). Germline CDR1 MGHDK, CDR2 SYGVNS. Trimming cost V 3 bases and J 3 bases, with 16 bases left between them. CDR3 size: 16 residues.

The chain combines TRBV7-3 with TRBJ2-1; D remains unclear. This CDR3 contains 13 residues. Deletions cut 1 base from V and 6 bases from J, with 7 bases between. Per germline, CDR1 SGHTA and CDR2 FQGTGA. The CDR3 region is CASSLRGGNEQFF. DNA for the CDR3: TGTGCCAGCAGCTTAAGAGGTGGCAATGAGCAGTTCTTC.

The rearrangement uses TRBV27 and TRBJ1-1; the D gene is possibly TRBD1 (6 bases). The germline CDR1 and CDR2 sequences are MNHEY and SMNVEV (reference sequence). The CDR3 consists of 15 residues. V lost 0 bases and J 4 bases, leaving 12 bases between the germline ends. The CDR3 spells CASSLSPGAPTEAFF. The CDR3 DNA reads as TGTGCCAGCAGTTTATCCCCAGGGGCCCCCACTGAAGCTTTCTTT.

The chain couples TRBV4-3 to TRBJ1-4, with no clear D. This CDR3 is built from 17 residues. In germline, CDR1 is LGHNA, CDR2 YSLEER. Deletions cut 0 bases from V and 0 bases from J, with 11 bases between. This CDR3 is CASSQDSPKATNEKLFF. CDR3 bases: TGCGCCAGCAGCCAAGACAGTCCGAAAGCAACTAATGAAAAACTGTTTTTT.

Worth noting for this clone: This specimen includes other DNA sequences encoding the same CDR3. The CDR3 DNA is TGTGCCGTAAGTCCCAGACAGGGAGTAAATCAGCCCCAGCATTTT. This codes for CAVSPRQGVNQPQHF. The gene calls are TRBV19 and TRBJ1-5; 7 bases agree with TRBD1. The CDR3 length is 15 residues. Trimming took 11 bases from V and 4 from J; bases not matched to a gene: 14. From germline, CDR1 is LNHDA and CDR2 SQIVND (reference sequence). Looking up the rest from reference TRBV19 and TRBJ1-5 gives the full variable domain: DGGITQSPKYLFRKEGQNVTLSCEQNLNHDAMYWYRQDPGQGLRLIYYSQIVNDFQKGDIAEGYSVSREKKESFPLTVTSAQKNPTAFYLCAVSPRQGVNQPQHFGDGTRLSIL.

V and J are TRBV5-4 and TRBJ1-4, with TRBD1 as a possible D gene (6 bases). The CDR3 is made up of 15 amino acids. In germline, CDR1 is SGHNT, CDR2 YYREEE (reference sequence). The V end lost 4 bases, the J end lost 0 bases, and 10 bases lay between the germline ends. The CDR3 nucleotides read TGTGCCAGCAGCCTCCCAGGGGCAACTAATGAAAAACTGTTTTTT. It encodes CASSLPGATNEKLFF.

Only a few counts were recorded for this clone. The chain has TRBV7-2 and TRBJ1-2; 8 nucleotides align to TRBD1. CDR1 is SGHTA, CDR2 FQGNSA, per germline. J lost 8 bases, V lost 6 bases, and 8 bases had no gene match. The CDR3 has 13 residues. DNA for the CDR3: TGTGCCAGCAGGTTAAGGACAGGGCAAGGCTACACCTTC. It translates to CASRLRTGQGYTF.